This T cell receptor (beta chain) was captured in a study of siplizumab effects on memory and regulatory T cells (dated by TCRdb to the late 2010s). The study in broad terms: The effect of the anti-CD2 antibody siplizumab on alloreactive T-cell subsets was examined in allogeneic mixed lymphocyte reactions constructed from human PBMCs. General findings and caveats noted by the study authors: Of the alloreactive CD4+ clones that could be mapped, the Treg-derived share averaged approximately 67% with siplizumab compared with around 27% in control reactions. Siplizumab significantly lowered the cumulative frequency of alloreactive sequences that could be traced to unstimulated CD4+ memory T cells. About 80-96% of proliferating CD4+ or CD8+ clones could not be given a naive or memory phenotype. Unstimulated naive T cells appeared more diverse than memory T cells, and naive cells seemed to contribute substantially to the alloresponse. No functional confirmation was obtained for the suppressive function of proliferating Tregs from siplizumab cultures. Because sequences below about 10^-5 frequency were poorly captured, only a minor fraction of alloreactive clones could be mapped to unstimulated subsets.

TCRbeta CDR3 sequencing was performed on sorted unstimulated T cells and on proliferating T cells recovered from mixed lymphocyte reactions. Fresh whole blood from ten HLA-typed healthy donors was used as the source from which PBMCs were isolated. Libraries were built with the immunoSEQ multiplex PCR assay. About 9.9 x 10^4 TCR templates per sample were assayed by the deep sequencing platform. Genomic DNA extracted from sorted T cells was used for TCRbeta CDR3 sequencing. The authors processed their data as follows. The R programming language was used for clonal analysis of TCRbeta CDR3 data. Unstimulated samples were compared with post-reaction CFSE-low samples to define alloreactive CD4+ and CD8+ clones. Regulatory or non-regulatory origin was assigned to alloreactive CD4+ clones by matching of sequences to sorted unstimulated Treg and non-Treg repertoires. Drawn from immuneACCESS, this table holds only the in-frame rearrangements with V and J called that TCRdb kept. Clones are partly lost; checked studies trace under half to an unresolved V gene and leave the rest unexplained. The V and J calls and clone size are taken from that table; D and trimming were inferred from the DNA. Across this sample there are roughly 100,000 clones, with approximately 94% seen only once. Jointly, the top ten make up about 0.32% of the sample.

Sequences DFQATT (CDR1) and SNEGSKA (CDR2) are obtained from the germline V gene (reference sequence). Including the terminal cysteine and phenylalanine, the CDR3 comprises 11 residues. Only the CDR3 region is kept as DNA, spanning 33 bases read in frame from base 1. The trim is 7 bases for V and 5 bases for J, with a gap of 11 bases between the germline ends. About this clone itself: Its cognate antigen has yet to be identified. Base quality data are lacking; no much larger clone is found one base away.

The sequenced sample was CD4+ T cells sorted from blood. The origin of this receptor is a human donor in good health. This receptor chain uses TRBV20-1 and TRBJ1-2; the D gene cannot be named for sure. This receptor carries the CDR3 CSGGLNYGYTF. Read as DNA, the sequence is TGCAGTGGCGGTTTGAATTATGGCTACACCTTC.